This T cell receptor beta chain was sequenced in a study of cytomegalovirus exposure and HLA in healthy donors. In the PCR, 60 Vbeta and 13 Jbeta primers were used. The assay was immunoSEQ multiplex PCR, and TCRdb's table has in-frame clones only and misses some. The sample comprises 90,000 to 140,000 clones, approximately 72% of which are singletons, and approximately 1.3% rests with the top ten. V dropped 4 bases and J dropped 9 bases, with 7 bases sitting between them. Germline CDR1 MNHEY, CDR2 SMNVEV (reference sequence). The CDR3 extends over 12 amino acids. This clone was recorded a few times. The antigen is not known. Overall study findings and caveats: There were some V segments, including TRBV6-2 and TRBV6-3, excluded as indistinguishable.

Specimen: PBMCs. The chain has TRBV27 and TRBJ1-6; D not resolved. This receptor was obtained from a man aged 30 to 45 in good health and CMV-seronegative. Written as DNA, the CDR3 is TGTGCCAGCAGTTATCCCAGTTCACCCCTCCACTTT. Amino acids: CASSYPSSPLHF.